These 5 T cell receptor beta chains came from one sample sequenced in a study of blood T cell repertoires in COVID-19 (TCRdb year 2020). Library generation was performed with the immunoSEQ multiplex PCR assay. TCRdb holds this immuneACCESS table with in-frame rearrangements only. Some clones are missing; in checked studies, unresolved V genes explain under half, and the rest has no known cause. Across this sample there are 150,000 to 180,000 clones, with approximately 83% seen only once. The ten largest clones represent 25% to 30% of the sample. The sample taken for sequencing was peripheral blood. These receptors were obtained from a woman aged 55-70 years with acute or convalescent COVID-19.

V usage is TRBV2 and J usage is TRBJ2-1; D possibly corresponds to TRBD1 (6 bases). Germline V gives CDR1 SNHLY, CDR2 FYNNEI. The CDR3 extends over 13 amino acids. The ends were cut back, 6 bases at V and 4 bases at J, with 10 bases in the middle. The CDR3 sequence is CASRRQAYNEQFF. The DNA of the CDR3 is TGTGCCAGCAGACGACAGGCTTACAATGAGCAGTTCTTC.

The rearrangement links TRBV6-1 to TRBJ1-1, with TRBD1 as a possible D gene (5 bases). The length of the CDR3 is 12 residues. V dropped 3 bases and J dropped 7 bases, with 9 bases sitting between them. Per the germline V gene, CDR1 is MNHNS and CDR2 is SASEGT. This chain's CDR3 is CASSDRVGEAFF. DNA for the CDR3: TGTGCCAGCAGTGACAGGGTAGGTGAAGCTTTCTTT.

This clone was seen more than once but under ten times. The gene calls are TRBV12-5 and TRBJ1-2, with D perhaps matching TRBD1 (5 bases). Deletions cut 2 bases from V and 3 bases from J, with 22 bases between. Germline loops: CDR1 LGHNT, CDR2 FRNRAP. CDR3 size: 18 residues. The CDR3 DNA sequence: TGTGCTAGTGGTTTGCCGACAGCACTAACGGAAAGACACTATGGCTACACCTTC. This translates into CASGLPTALTERHYGYTF.

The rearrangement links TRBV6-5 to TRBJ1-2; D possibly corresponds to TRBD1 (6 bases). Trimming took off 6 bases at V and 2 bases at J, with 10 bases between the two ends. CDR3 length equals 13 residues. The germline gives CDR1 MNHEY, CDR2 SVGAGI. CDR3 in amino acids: CASRLQGNYGYTF. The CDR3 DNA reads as TGTGCCAGCAGACTCCAGGGGAACTATGGCTACACCTTC.

CDR3 coding DNA: TGTGCCAGCACCCGACAGACGAAGGGGACTGAAGCTTTCTTT. It translates to CASTRQTKGTEAFF. The chain uses TRBV2 and TRBJ1-1, with D possibly matching TRBD1 (5 bases). The CDR3 runs 14 residues. Germline assignment: CDR1 SNHLY and CDR2 FYNNEI. V lost 7 bases and J 5 bases, leaving 17 bases between the germline ends.